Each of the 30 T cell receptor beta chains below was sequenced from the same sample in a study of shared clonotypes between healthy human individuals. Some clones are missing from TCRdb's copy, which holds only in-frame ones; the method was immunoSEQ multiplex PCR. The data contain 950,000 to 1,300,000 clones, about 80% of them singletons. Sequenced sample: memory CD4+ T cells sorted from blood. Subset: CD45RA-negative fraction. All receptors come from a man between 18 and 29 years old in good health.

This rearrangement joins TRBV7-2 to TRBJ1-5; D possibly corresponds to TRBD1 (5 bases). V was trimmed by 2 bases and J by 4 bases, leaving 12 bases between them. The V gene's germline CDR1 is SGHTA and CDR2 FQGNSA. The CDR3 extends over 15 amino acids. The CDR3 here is CASSLMAGLNQPQHF. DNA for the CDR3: TGTGCCAGCAGCTTAATGGCAGGGCTGAATCAGCCCCAGCATTTT.

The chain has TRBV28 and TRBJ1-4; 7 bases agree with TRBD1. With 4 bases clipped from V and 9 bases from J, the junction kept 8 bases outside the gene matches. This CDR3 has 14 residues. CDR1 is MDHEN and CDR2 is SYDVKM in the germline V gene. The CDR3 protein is CASSYFDRVKKLFF. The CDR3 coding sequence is TGTGCCAGCAGTTACTTCGACAGGGTAAAAAAACTGTTTTTT. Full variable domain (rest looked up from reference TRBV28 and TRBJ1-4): DVKVTQSSRYLVKRTGEKVFLECVQDMDHENMFWYRQDPGLGLRLIYFSYDVKMKEKGDIPEGYSVSREKKERFSLILESASTNQTSMYLCASSYFDRVKKLFFGSGTQLSVL.

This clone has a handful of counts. CDR3 bases: TGTGCCAGCAGCTTAGGCTATCAAGAGACCCAGTACTTC. It codes for CASSLGYQETQYF. The chain recombines TRBV7-9 with TRBJ2-5, with no clear D. Between the trimmed V and J ends, which lost 1 base and 2 bases, there was a span of 5 bases. The CDR3 runs 13 residues. In germline, CDR1 is SEHNR, CDR2 FQNEAQ (reference sequence).

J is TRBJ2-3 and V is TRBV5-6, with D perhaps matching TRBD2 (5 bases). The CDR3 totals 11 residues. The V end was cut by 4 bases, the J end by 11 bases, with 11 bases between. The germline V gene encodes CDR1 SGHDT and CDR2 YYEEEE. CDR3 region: CASSLNEGQYF. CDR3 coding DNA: TGTGCCAGCAGCCTTAACGAGGGGCAGTATTTT.

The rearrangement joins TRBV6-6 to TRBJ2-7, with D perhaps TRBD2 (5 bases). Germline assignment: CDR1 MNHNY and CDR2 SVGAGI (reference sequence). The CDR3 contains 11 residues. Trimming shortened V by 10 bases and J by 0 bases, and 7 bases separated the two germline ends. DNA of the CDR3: TGTGCCACCGGGATCTCCTACGAGCAGTACTTC. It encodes CATGISYEQYF.

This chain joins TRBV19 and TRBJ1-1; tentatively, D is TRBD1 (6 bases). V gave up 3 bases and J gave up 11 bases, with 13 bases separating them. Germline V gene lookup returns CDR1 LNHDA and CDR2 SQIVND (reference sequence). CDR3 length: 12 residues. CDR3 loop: CASSIGGAQAFF. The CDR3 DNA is TGTGCCAGTAGTATCGGGGGGGCTCAGGCTTTCTTT.

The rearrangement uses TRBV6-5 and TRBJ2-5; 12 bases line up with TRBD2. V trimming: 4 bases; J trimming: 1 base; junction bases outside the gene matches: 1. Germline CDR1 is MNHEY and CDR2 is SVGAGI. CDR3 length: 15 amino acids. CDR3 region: CASSSSGRAQETQYF. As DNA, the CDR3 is TGTGCCAGCAGTTCTAGCGGGAGGGCCCAAGAGACCCAGTACTTC.

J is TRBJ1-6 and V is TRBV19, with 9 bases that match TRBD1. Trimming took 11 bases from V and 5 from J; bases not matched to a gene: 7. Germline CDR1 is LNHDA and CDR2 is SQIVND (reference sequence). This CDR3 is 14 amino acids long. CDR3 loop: CAARTGDNNSPLHF. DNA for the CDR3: TGTGCCGCCAGGACAGGGGATAATAATTCACCCCTCCACTTT.

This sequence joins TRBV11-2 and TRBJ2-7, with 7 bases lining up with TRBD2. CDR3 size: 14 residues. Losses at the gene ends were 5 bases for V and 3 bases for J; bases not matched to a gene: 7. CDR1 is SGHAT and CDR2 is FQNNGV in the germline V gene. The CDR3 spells CASSPASGFYEQYF. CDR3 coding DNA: TGTGCCAGCAGCCCAGCTAGCGGATTCTACGAGCAGTACTTC.

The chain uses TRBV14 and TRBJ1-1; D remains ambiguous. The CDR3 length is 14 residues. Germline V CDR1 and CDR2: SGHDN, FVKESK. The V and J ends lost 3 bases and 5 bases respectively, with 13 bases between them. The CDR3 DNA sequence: TGTGCCAGCAGCCAGAGAGTTAAGTGGACTGAAGCTTTCTTT. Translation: CASSQRVKWTEAFF.

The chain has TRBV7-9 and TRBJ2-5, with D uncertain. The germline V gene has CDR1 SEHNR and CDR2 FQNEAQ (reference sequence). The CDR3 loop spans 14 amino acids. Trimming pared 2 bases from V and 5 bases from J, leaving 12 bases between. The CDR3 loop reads CASSLKTLGETQYF. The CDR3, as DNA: TGTGCCAGCAGCTTAAAAACTCTAGGGGAGACCCAGTACTTC.

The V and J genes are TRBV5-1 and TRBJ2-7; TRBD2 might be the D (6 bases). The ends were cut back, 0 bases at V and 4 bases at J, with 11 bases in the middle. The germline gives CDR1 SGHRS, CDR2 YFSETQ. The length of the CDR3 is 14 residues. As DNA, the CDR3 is TGCGCCAGCAGCTTGGTTCCAGGGAGGTACGAGCAGTACTTC. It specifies CASSLVPGRYEQYF.

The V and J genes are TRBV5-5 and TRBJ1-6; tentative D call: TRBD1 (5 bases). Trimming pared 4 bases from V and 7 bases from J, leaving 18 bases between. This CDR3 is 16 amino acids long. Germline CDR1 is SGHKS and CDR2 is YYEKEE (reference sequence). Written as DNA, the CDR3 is TGTGCCAGCAGCCTGCTAGAATTGACAGTAAATTCACCCCTCCACTTT. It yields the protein CASSLLELTVNSPLHF.

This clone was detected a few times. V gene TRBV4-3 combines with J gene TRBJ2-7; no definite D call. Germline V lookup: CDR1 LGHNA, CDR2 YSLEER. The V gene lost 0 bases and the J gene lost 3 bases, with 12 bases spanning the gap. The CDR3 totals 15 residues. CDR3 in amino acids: CASSQDLDGVYEQYF. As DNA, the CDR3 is TGCGCCAGCAGCCAAGATCTAGACGGAGTCTACGAGCAGTACTTC.

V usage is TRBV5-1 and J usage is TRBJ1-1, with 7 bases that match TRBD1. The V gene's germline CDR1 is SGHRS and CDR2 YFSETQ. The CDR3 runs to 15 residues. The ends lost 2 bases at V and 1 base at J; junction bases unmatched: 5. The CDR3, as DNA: TGCGCCAGCAGCTTACCAGGGGGGACGAACACTGAAGCTTTCTTT. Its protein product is CASSLPGGTNTEAFF. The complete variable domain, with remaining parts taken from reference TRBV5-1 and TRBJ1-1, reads KAGVTQTPRYLIKTRGQQVTLSCSPISGHRSVSWYQQTPGQGLQFLFEYFSETQRNKGNFPGRFSGRQFSNSRSEMNVSTLELGDSALYLCASSLPGGTNTEAFFGQGTRLTVV.

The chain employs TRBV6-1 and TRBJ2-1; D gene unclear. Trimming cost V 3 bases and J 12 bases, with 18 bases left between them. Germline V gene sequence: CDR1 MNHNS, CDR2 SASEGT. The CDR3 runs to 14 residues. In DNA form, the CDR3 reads TGTGCCAGCAGTGACATTGGGCCTGCCGGGCGGCAGTTCTTC. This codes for CASSDIGPAGRQFF.

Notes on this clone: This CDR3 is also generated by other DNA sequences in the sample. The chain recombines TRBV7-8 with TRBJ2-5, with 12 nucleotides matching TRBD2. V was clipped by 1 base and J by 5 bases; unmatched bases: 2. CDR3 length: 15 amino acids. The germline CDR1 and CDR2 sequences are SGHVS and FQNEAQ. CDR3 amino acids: CASSLEGLAGETQYF. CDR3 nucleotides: TGTGCCAGCAGCTTAGAAGGACTAGCGGGGGAGACCCAGTACTTC.

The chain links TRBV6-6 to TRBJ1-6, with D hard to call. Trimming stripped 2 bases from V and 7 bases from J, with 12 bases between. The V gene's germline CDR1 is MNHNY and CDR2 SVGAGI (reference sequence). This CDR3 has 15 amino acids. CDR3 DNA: TGTGCCAGCAGTTACGAAGGCAGATCAAATTCACCCCTCCACTTT. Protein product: CASSYEGRSNSPLHF.

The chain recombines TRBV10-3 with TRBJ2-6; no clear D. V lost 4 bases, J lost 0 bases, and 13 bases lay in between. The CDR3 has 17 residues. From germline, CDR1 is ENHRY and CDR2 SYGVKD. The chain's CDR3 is CAISGPTQSSGANVLTF. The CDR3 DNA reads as TGTGCCATCAGTGGACCCACCCAAAGCTCTGGGGCCAACGTCCTGACTTTC.

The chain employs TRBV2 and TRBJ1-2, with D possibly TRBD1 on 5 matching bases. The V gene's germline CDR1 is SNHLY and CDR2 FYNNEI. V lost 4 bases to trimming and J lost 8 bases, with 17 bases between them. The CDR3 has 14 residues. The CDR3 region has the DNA TGTGCCAGCAGTGGTCGGGGGAGCTATTGGGGCTACACCTTC. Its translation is CASSGRGSYWGYTF.

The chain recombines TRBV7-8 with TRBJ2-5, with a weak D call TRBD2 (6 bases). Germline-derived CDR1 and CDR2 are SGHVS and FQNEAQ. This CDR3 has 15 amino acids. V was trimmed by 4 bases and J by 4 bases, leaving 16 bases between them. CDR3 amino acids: CASSSGTGRTETQYF. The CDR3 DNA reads TGTGCCAGCAGCTCCGGGACGGGGAGGACAGAGACCCAGTACTTC.

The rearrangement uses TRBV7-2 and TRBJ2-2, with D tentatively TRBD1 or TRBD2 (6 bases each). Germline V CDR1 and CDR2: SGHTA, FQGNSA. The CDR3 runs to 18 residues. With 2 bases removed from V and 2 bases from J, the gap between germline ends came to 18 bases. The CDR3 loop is CASSLRPLSGANTGELFF. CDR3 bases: TGTGCCAGCAGCTTAAGACCCCTCTCGGGGGCTAACACCGGGGAGCTGTTTTTT.

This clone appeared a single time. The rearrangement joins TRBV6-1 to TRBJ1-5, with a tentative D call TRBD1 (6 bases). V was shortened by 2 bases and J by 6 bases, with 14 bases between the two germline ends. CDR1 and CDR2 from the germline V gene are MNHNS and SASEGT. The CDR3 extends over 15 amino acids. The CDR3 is CASSEQGGGGQPQHF. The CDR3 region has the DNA TGTGCCAGCAGTGAACAGGGAGGGGGGGGTCAGCCCCAGCATTTT.

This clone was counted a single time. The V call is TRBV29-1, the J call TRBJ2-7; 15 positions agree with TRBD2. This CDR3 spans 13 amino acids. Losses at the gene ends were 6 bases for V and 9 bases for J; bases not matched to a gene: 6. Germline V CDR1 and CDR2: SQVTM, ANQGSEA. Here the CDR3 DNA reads TGCAGCGTCCGGACTAGCGGGGGGGCCTCGCAGTACTTC. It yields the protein CSVRTSGGASQYF.

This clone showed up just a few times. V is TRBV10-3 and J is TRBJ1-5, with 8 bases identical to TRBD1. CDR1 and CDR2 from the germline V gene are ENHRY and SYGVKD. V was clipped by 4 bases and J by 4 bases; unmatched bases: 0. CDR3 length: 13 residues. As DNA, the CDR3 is TGTGCCATCAGTGGGGACAGGAATCAGCCCCAGCATTTT. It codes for CAISGDRNQPQHF.

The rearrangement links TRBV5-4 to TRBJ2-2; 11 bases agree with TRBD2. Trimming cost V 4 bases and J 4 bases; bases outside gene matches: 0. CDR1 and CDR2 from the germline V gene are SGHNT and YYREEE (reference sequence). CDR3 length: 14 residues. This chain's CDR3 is CASSGLAGTGELFF. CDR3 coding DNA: TGTGCCAGCAGCGGACTAGCGGGCACCGGGGAGCTGTTTTTT.

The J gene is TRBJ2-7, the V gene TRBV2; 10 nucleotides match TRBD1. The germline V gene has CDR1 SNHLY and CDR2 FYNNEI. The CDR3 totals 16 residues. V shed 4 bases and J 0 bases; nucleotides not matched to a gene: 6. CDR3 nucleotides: TGTGCCAGCAGTGGTGAGTGGGACAGGGGCTCCTACGAGCAGTACTTC. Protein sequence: CASSGEWDRGSYEQYF.

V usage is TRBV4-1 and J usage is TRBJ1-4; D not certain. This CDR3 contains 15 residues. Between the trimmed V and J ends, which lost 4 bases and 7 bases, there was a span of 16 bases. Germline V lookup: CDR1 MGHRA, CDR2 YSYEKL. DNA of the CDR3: TGCGCCAGCAGCCTTCAGGAGGGTTTGGTTGAAAAACTGTTTTTT. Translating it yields CASSLQEGLVEKLFF.

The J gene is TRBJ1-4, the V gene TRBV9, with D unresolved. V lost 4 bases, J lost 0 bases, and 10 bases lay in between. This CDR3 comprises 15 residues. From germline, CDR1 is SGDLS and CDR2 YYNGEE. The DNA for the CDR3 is TGTGCCAGCAGCCCCCGAGGCGCAACTAATGAAAAACTGTTTTTT. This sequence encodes CASSPRGATNEKLFF. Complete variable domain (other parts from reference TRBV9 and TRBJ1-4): DSGVTQTPKHLITATGQRVTLRCSPRSGDLSVYWYQQSLDQGLQFLIQYYNGEERAKGNILERFSAQQFPDLHSELNLSSLELGDSALYFCASSPRGATNEKLFFGSGTQLSVL.

The CDR3 loop is CASSLGGQGPDTQYF. The CDR3 region has the DNA TGTGCCAGCAGCTTAGGGGGACAGGGACCAGATACGCAGTATTTT. The V gene is TRBV11-3, the J gene TRBJ2-3, with 9 bases fitting TRBD1. This CDR3 has 15 amino acids. The V and J ends lost 1 base and 4 bases, in that order; junction bases with no gene match: 3. CDR1 is SGHNT and CDR2 is YENEEA in the germline V gene. The whole variable domain, remainder taken from reference TRBV11-3 and TRBJ2-3, is EAGVVQSPRYKIIEKKQPVAFWCNPISGHNTLYWYLQNLGQGPELLIRYENEEAVDDSQLPKDRFSAERLKGVDSTLKIQPAELGDSAVYLCASSLGGQGPDTQYFGPGTRLTVL.